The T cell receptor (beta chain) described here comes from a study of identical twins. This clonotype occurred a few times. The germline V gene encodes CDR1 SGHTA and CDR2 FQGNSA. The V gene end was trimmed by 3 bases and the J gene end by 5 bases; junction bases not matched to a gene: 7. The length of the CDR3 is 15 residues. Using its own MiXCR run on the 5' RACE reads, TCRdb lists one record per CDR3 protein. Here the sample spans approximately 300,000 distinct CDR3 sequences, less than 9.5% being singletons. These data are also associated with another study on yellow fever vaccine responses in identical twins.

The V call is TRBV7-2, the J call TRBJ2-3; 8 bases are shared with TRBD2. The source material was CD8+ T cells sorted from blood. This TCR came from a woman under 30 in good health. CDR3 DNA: TGTGCCAGCAGCTTTGACGGGGGGGCAATAGATACGCAGTATTTT. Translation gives CASSFDGGAIDTQYF.